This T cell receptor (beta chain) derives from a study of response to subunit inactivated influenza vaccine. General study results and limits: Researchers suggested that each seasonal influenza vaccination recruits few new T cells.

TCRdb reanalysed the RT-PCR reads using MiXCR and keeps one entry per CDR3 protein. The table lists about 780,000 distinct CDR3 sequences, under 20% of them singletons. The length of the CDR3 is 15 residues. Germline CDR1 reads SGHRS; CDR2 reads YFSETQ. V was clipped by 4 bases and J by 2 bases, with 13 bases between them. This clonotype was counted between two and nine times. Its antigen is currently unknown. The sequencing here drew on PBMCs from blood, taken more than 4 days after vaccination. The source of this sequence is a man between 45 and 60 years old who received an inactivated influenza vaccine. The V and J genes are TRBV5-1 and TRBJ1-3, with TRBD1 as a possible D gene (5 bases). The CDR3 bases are TGCGCCAGCAGCCACCCTGACAGCGCTGGAAACACCATATATTTT. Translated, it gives CASSHPDSAGNTIYF.